The sequence of this T cell receptor (beta chain) was determined in a study of T-cell memory formation after mild COVID-19. TCR alpha and TCR beta cDNA libraries carrying sample barcodes and UMIs were produced by 5'RACE using constant-segment primers. One entry per CDR3 protein results from TCRdb running MiXCR on the 5' RACE reads. The repertoire has about 560,000 distinct CDR3 sequences, about 18% of them found once; the top ten carry approximately 8.1%. The CDR3 is made up of 15 amino acids. The V segment lost 3 bases and the J segment 7 bases; nucleotides outside the gene matches: 10. The germline V gene encodes CDR1 SQVTM and CDR2 ANQGSEA.

V is TRBV29-1 and J is TRBJ2-1, with 9 bases identical to TRBD1. This receptor was taken from an adult woman who had mild COVID-19 (a few samples of this study predate the infection). Cell type and time point are not known. The sample consisted of PBMCs or a T cell subset sorted from them (not recorded which). This chain's CDR3 is CSVDFRDRERNEQFF. The CDR3 DNA follows: TGCAGCGTTGATTTCCGGGACAGGGAAAGGAATGAGCAGTTCTTC.